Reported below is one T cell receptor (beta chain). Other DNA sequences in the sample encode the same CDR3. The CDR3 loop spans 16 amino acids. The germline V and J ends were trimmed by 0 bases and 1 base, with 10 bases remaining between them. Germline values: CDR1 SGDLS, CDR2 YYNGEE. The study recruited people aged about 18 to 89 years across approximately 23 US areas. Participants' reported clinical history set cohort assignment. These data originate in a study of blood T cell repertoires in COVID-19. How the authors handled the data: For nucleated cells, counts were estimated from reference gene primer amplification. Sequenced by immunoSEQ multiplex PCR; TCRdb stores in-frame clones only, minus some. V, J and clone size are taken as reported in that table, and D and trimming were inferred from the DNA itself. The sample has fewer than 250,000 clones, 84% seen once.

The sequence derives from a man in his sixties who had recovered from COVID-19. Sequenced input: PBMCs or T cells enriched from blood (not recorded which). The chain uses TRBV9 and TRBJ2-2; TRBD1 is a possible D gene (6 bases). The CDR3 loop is CASSVVETGNTGELFF. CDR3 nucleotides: TGTGCCAGCAGCGTAGTAGAGACAGGGAACACCGGGGAGCTGTTTTTT.